The rows below give T cell receptor beta chains drawn from one sample of a study of CD8 T cells in ankylosing spondylitis. TCRdb reprocessed the 5' RACE reads via MiXCR and lists one record per CDR3 protein. Seen here are around 320,000 distinct CDR3 sequences, more than 20% observed once, and the top ten hold 3.5%. What was sequenced was blood, either unsorted or a sorted T cell fraction (not recorded which). The receptors come from a female donor with ankylosing spondylitis or in good health (not recorded which). CDR3s include the opening cysteine and the closing phenylalanine or tryptophan. The D gene is left open where the match is weak. Only some rows state a clone size, as once, few, many or a class for expanded clones.

NA TRBJ1-3 TRBV7-3 NA TGTGCCAGCAGCTCAGGCGGGATGGGAAACACCATATATTTT CASSSGGMGNTIYF
NA TRBJ2-7 TRBV20-1 NA TGCAGTGCTAGAGATCGAGGGAGCGAGCAGTACTTC CSARDRGSEQYF
few TRBJ2-1 TRBV29-1 NA TGCAGCGTTGCCGGGGAGGCCTACAATGAGCAGTTCTTC CSVAGEAYNEQFF
NA TRBJ2-7 TRBV4-1 NA TGCGCCAGCAGCCTCCGACAGGTCCCTACCGACTACGAGCAGTACTTC CASSLRQVPTDYEQYF
NA TRBJ2-1 TRBV7-3 TRBD1 TGTGCCAGCAGCTCAGACAGGGGGCCCTACAATGAGCAGTTCTTC CASSSDRGPYNEQFF
few TRBJ1-1 TRBV20-1 NA TGCAGTGCTAGGCAAAACCTTGGCGCTGAAGCTTTCTTT CSARQNLGAEAFF
few TRBJ1-2 TRBV5-6 TRBD1 TGTGCCAGCAGCTTGGTAACAGGGGAGGACTATGGCTACACCTTC CASSLVTGEDYGYTF
few TRBJ2-3 TRBV7-6 TRBD2 TGTGCCAGCAGCACCCTGACTAGCGGGAGCTATCCAGATACGCAGTATTTT CASSTLTSGSYPDTQYF
many TRBJ2-5 TRBV20-1 NA TGCAGTGCTAGAGAGCCAAGGGGAGCCCAAGAGACCCAGTACTTC CSAREPRGAQETQYF
few TRBJ1-1 TRBV18 NA TGTGCCAGCTCACCGCGGGGGGCGAACACTGAAGCTTTCTTT CASSPRGANTEAFF
few TRBJ2-7 TRBV15 TRBD1 TGTGCCACCAGCAGAGCCAGAATGGGACAGGGGGCGAGGGAGCAGTACTTC CATSRARMGQGAREQYF
NA TRBJ2-5 TRBV3-1 TRBD2 TGTGCCAGCAGCCAACTAGCGGGAGAGACCCAGTACTTC CASSQLAGETQYF
few TRBJ2-3 TRBV28 NA TGTGCCAGCATGCAGAGCCAAAGGTTCGGTACGCAGTATTTT CASMQSQRFGTQYF
few TRBJ2-1 TRBV29-1 NA TGCAGCGCCATCGTAGGCGATGAGCAGTTCTTC CSAIVGDEQFF
many TRBJ2-1 TRBV20-1 NA TGCAGTGCTCGGACCACTTATGAGCAGTTCTTC CSARTTYEQFF
NA TRBJ1-1 TRBV3-1 NA TGTGCCAGCACTCCCCAGGGGAGCACTGAAGCTTTCTTT CASTPQGSTEAFF
many TRBJ1-3 TRBV5-6 NA TGTGCCAGCAGCTTGGTCATTTCAGGTGGAAACACCATATATTTT CASSLVISGGNTIYF
NA TRBJ2-1 TRBV5-8 TRBD2 TGTGCCAGCAGCTTACCCCTGAGCGGGGCCAACAATGAGCAGTTCTTC CASSLPLSGANNEQFF
NA TRBJ2-7 TRBV6-5 TRBD2 TGTGCCAGCAGTTCTGGGACTAGCCATAGTACCTACGAGCAGTACTTC CASSSGTSHSTYEQYF
NA TRBJ2-2 TRBV20-1 NA TGCAGTGCTAGAGCCGGGATTAACACCGGGGAGCTGTTTTTT CSARAGINTGELFF
few TRBJ2-7 TRBV18 NA TGTGCCAGCTCCCCAAGGTCCAGACCCCCCTACGAGCAGTACTTC CASSPRSRPPYEQYF
few TRBJ2-2 TRBV18 TRBD2 TGTGCCAGCTCACCAACCCTAGCGGTATTAGCCGGGGAGCTGTTTTTT CASSPTLAVLAGELFF
few TRBJ1-6 TRBV12-3/TRBV12-4 TRBD1 TGTGCCAGCAGTTTAGACAGGGGGATACATTCACCCCTCCACTTT CASSLDRGIHSPLHF
NA TRBJ2-7 TRBV12-3/TRBV12-4 TRBD2 TGTGCCAGCAGTTACGTCAGGCGGGGGACCTACGAGCAGTACTTC CASSYVRRGTYEQYF
few TRBJ2-7 TRBV19 TRBD2 TGTGCCAGTAGTAGGACTAGTGACTACGAGCAGTACTTC CASSRTSDYEQYF
few TRBJ2-7 TRBV7-2 TRBD1 TGTGCCAGCAGCTCTGGACAGGCAAACTACGAGCAGTACTTC CASSSGQANYEQYF
many TRBJ1-2 TRBV20-1 NA TGCAGTGCTCCATCCGGGACCTATGGCTACACCTTC CSAPSGTYGYTF
NA TRBJ1-1 TRBV5-6 NA TGTGCCAGCAGCTTGTATACGGTGAACACTGAAGCTTTCTTT CASSLYTVNTEAFF
few TRBJ2-1 TRBV7-2 NA TGTGCCAGCAGCTTAGCCCGACAAGCGGAGCAGTTCTTC CASSLARQAEQFF
NA TRBJ2-2 TRBV6-2/TRBV6-3 TRBD1 TGTGCCAGCAGACGCAGGGGGACGACCGGGGAGCTGTTTTTT CASRRRGTTGELFF
many TRBJ2-3 TRBV5-1 NA TGCGCCAGCAGCTTGGTCGGCGACCGCACAGATACGCAGTATTTT CASSLVGDRTDTQYF
NA TRBJ1-1 TRBV5-1 TRBD1 TGCGCCAGCAGCTTGGACAGGGGGCAAAGGAACACTGAAGCTTTCTTT CASSLDRGQRNTEAFF
many TRBJ1-1 TRBV4-3 NA TGCGCCAGCAGCCAAGGAGGGGGTGGAGTTATGAACACTGAAGCTTTCTTT CASSQGGGGVMNTEAFF
many TRBJ2-3 TRBV11-2 NA TGTGCCAGCAGCTCGCAGCGGGCACGCACAGATACGCAGTATTTT CASSSQRARTDTQYF
NA TRBJ2-2 TRBV20-1 TRBD2 TGCAGTGCTAGAGAACTAGCGGGACTCACCGGGGAGCTGTTTTTT CSARELAGLTGELFF
few TRBJ1-1 TRBV7-9 NA TGTGCCAGCAGCTTAAAAGGGGGTAGCACTGAAGCTTTCTTT CASSLKGGSTEAFF
NA TRBJ2-1 TRBV16 NA TGTGCCAGCAGCCAATCTGGCGAGCAGTTCTTC CASSQSGEQFF
few TRBJ2-5 TRBV3-1 NA TGTGCCAGCAGCTTCCAAGGGGGAGAGACCCAGTACTTC CASSFQGGETQYF
many TRBJ1-1 TRBV6-5 NA TGTGCCAGCATTGGGAACACTGAAGCTTTCTTT CASIGNTEAFF
NA TRBJ1-5 TRBV20-1 NA TGCAGTGCCAGCGTGGGGAGTATGGGCAATCAGCCCCAGCATTTT CSASVGSMGNQPQHF
NA TRBJ2-7 TRBV2 NA TGTGCCAGCAGGACGGACCTCTACGAGCAGTACTTC CASRTDLYEQYF
NA TRBJ2-1 TRBV20-1 TRBD2 TGCTGTGCTAGAGGACTAGCGGGAGGAGGCAATGAGCAGTTCTTC CCARGLAGGGNEQFF
few TRBJ2-2 TRBV7-6 NA TGTGCCAGCAGCTTAAGAGGAAGGCCGAACGGGGAGCTGTTTTTT CASSLRGRPNGELFF
many TRBJ1-2 TRBV29-1 NA TGCAGCGTTGTCCGTGGCTATGGCTACACCTTC CSVVRGYGYTF
NA TRBJ2-7 TRBV20-1 TRBD2 TGCAGTGCTAAGTCCGGGACTAGCGGCTTATACGAGCAGTACTTC CSAKSGTSGLYEQYF
few TRBJ1-1 TRBV29-1 NA TGCAGCGTTGTCCCCTTGTCAGGGATGGACACTGAAGCTTTCTTT CSVVPLSGMDTEAFF